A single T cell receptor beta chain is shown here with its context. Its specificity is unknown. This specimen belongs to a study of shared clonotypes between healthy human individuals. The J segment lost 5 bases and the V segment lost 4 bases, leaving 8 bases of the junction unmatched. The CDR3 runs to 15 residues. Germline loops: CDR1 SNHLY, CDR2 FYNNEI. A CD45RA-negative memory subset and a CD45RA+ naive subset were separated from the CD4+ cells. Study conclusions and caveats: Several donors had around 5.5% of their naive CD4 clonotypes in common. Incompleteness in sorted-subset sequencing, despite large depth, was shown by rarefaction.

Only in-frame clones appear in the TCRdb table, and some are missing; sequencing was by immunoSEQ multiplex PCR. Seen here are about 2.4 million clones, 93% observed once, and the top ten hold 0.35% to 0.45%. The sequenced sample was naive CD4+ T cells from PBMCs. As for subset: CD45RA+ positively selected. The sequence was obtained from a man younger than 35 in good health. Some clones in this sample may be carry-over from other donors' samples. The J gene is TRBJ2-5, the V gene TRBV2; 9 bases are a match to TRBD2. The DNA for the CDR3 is TGTGCCAGCAGTGGTAGGCGGGAGGGCCGGGAGACCCAGTACTTC. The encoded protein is CASSGRREGRETQYF.